Below, one T cell receptor beta chain is given with its context. Its antigen has not been determined. The CDR3 numbers 14 residues from cysteine through phenylalanine. The CDR3 DNA has 42 bases and is translated from base 1. Reading the germline V gene gives CDR1 SGHRS and CDR2 YFSETQ. V lost 4 bases and J lost 6 bases, and the count of bases not matched to a germline gene is 8. The data are from a study of cytomegalovirus exposure and HLA in healthy donors (dated by TCRdb to about 2017). Regarding the complete study: According to an earlier analysis of several hundred of the donors, roughly 180 million T cells yielded roughly 110 million unique TCR beta sequences and about 300 Gb of sequence data. An early release covering roughly 600 HLA-typed donors comprised around 300 gigabases of sequencing data and approximately 80 million unique TCR sequences. The genetic ancestry cluster associated with self-reported Caucasian donors included about four fifths of the approximately 430 genotyped donors. The aim of the study was to test whether cataloging public T cell receptors could identify signatures of past pathogen exposure. The study used immunosequencing to profile the T cell repertoires of some 600 subjects and linked those repertoires to cytomegalovirus serostatus. A separate validation cohort of some 130 different subjects was used in addition to the 666-subject first cohort. To predict cytomegalovirus infection status, the study brought together high-throughput TCR immunosequencing, statistical association of individual TCRs with disease status, and machine learning. In a later analysis, previously published TCR beta repertoires from hundreds of donors were re-analyzed and high-resolution HLA genotyping was added so that TCR occurrence patterns could be studied. Rather than using new phenotypic data, the later analysis identified candidate immune exposures from TCR beta sequences and from how often those sequences occurred across donors. To decide whether each TCR beta V gene segment behaved as functional or pseudogenic, an earlier analysis of some 600 of the donors relied on high-throughput TCR beta sequencing. Alongside the repertoire data, information on donor age, sex, ethnicity and CMV serostatus was compiled. A later genetic analysis used genome-wide SNP genotypes for about three fifths of the 666 donors, treating that subset as a discovery cohort. Every repertoire in the discovery cohort had been generated on one and the same sequencing platform. Both class I and class II loci were covered by HLA typing, at four-digit resolution. The number of donors typed differed by locus, with roughly 629-640 for A, B, C, DRB1 and DQB1, around 500 for DQA1, over 600 for DPA1, and around 460 for DPB1. Several DR-DQ haplotypes were treated as single units for association and clustering because of strong linkage in the cohort. On average, 235,054 unique TCR beta nucleotide sequences were sequenced per donor among about 400 genotyped donors of the cohort, with about 19% of those sequences being non-productive. The paper's findings and limits, for the study overall: Across donors, most TCR sequences were observed very rarely, whereas some public TCRs were present in many individuals. Compared with equally common non-associated chains, HLA-associated TCR beta chains in a later analysis were more clonally expanded and had lower generation probabilities. The presence/absence analyses assumed that sequencing depth was roughly uniform across donors, and that assumption may not be true. Specific HLA alleles were associated with 15,000 to 20,000 TCR beta sequences at a false discovery rate of 0.05 in a later analysis. Cytomegalovirus status was reported to be diagnosed by the classifier with high specificity and sensitivity in both the original and validation cohorts. A further reported finding was that TCR beta sequences accurately predicted the HLA-A and HLA-B alleles for most subjects in the first cohort. In a later analysis, TCR association rates were found to vary across HLA loci, with the most associated TCRs seen for DRB1 alleles and the fewest for HLA-C alleles. An earlier analysis of 450 to 750 of the donors showed that most TCR beta V segments appeared in productive rearrangements either about 87% or about 30% of the time, which broadly matched IMGT annotations. Some IMGT-functional V segments, including TRBV6-2 and TRBV6-3, could not be distinguished by the 87-base-pair reads and were therefore excluded. Compared with the approximately 720-donor mean, donors in an Asian-associated ancestry cluster had fewer N-insertions in productive TCRs, according to a later genetic analysis. Assigning TCR associations to individual alleles was difficult when HLA alleles, especially DR and DQ, strongly co-occurred. The authors suggested that the approach could potentially be extended to other disease states and immunological phenotypes. Three of the identified cytomegalovirus-associated TCR beta chains were confirmed in vitro to be specific for cytomegalovirus antigens. Correlated functional status among segregating V segments might reflect linkage disequilibrium, but an unknown experimental factor could not be ruled out. Immune exposure information for the cohort was limited to CMV serostatus. In a later genetic analysis, a missense DCLRE1C variant was associated with V-gene and J-gene trimming of TCR beta chains, and the association was replicated in an independent cohort. A later analysis reported that several top co-occurrence clusters appeared linked to parvovirus B19, influenza, CMV and Epstein-Barr virus. Because HLA typing was unavailable for some donors at each locus, only the typed subset was used in association tests. This cohort had only TCR beta chains sequenced, and the lack of alpha or paired-chain data limited which features could be detected. A total of 150 or so TCR beta chains were listed by the study as associated with cytomegalovirus. Over 15 rarely observed V segments, including chromosome 9 orphons, were excluded from the earlier analysis of several hundred of the donors because counts were too low. A group of highly shared sequence variants was considered likely to be a technical artifact of the sequencing pipeline. In a later analysis, most CMV-associated TCR beta chains were found to appear HLA-restricted, with HLA associations seemingly driven largely by CMV exposure.

Preparation of the library involved the immunoSEQ multiplex PCR assay. The multiplex PCR relied on a mix of 60 forward primers for TCR Vbeta segments and 13 reverse primers for TCR Jbeta segments. Amplification of the CDR3 region of rearranged TCR beta genes was performed with a multiplex PCR assay on genomic DNA. On the Illumina HiSeq System, the amplified TCR beta libraries were sequenced as 87-base-pair reads. The original methods were these. A later analysis tallied roughly 76 million unique TCR beta chains across the 660 or so repertoires, and approximately 12 million of those chains were shared by two or more donors. A nearest-neighbor algorithm error-corrected the raw reads and collapsed the reads into unique sequences, merging closely related sequences to remove PCR and sequencing errors. V, D and J gene segments were assigned by aligning CDR3 sequences to IMGT reference sequences. For a sequence to be retained, a match of at least six nucleotides was required to both a V gene segment and a J gene segment. A rearrangement was called productive if the CDR3 had no stop codons and remained in frame with V and J, and every other rearrangement was called non-productive. CDR3 was defined by IMGT convention, running from the second conserved V-encoded cysteine to the conserved J-encoded phenylalanine. Sequences without an unambiguous match to a single V gene segment were excluded from the earlier analysis of 450 to 650 of the donors. In an earlier analysis of 587 of the donors, V segments were called functional above 56.7% productive rearrangements and were called segregating when the between-donor standard deviation exceeded 5%. A statistical classification framework was built to diagnose cytomegalovirus status from the catalog of TCR beta chain sequences. In a later analysis, V and J genes were assigned by comparing TCR nucleotide sequences against IMGT/GENE-DB human TR gene sequences. The TCRdist pipeline was used in a later analysis to assign CDR3 sequences and most-parsimonious VDJ recombination scenarios. In a later analysis, each TCR beta chain was defined by its CDR3 amino acid sequence together with its V-gene family, and reads without a unique V-gene family were excluded. In a later analysis, fewer than 600 highly shared, low-generation-probability nucleotide sequences were removed to address suspected cross-contamination and a sequencing artifact. A later analysis calculated a clonal expansion index for each public chain from normalized within-repertoire ranks of inferred template counts. In a later analysis, generation probabilities were computed using a VDJ recombination model fitted to out-of-frame rearrangements, and the results were checked against IGoR. In a later analysis, TCR-TCR, TCR-HLA and TCR-CMV co-occurrence was scored with hypergeometric tests, and a repertoire-size bias correction was applied to TCR pairs. To estimate false discovery rates, a later analysis permuted the HLA or CMV assignments 20 times. In a later analysis, co-occurring TCRs were grouped using DBSCAN, and TCRdist sequence similarity was added for clustering within HLA-allele-positive subsets. For co-occurrence clustering, repertoires with fewer than 30,000 or more than 120,000 public chains were excluded, along with roughly 5 repertoires with anomalous nucleotide sharing. Imported from immuneACCESS, the table was reduced by TCRdb to in-frame sequences with V and J called. These copies leave out some clones; in studies compared against another copy, an unresolved V gene accounts for under half, and the cause of the remainder is not known. That table is the source of V, J and clone size, and D and trimming were worked out from the DNA. The sample table holds tens of thousands of clones. More than 9% of the sample belongs to the ten largest clones.

The cohort consisted of fewer than 700 healthy bone marrow donors. All cohort members were sampled while nominally healthy, although unrecorded immune exposures were likely present. The donor tested CMV seropositive, placing the donor among the roughly 270 seropositive members of the cohort. A peripheral blood sample was provided by each donor, and peripheral blood mononuclear cells were used for TCR beta sequencing. Genomic DNA was extracted from the blood cell samples with the Qiagen DNeasy Blood Extraction Kit. Rearrangement joined TRBV5-1 to TRBJ1-2, and TRBD1 matches 8 of the central bases. The receptor comes from a woman in her sixties in good health and CMV-seropositive. The specimen sequenced was PBMCs. CDR3 protein: CASSPGQGFDGYTF. The DNA sequence follows: TGCGCCAGCAGCCCCGGACAGGGTTTCGATGGCTACACCTTC.